The 30 T cell receptor beta chains below all came from one sample that was sequenced in a study of shared clonotypes between healthy human individuals. Generated by immunoSEQ multiplex PCR, the TCRdb table keeps only in-frame clones and is missing some. In the table there are about 1,800,000 clones, approximately 95% of which are singletons. Naive CD8 cells, CD45RO-negative and positively selected for CCR7, excluded terminally differentiated effector memory CD45RA+ cells. The sample taken for sequencing was naive CD8+ T cells sorted from blood. The source is a man younger than 35 in good health.

J is TRBJ1-3 and V is TRBV28; D is ambiguous. The ends were cut back, 3 bases at V and 8 bases at J, with 8 bases in the middle. The germline V gene encodes CDR1 MDHEN and CDR2 SYDVKM. This CDR3 has 12 amino acids. The CDR3 loop reads CASSFNSHTIYF. In nucleotides, the CDR3 is TGTGCCAGCAGTTTTAACAGCCACACCATATATTTT.

The chain combines TRBV6-1 with TRBJ1-5, with no clear D. The CDR3 loop spans 13 amino acids. Germline V lookup: CDR1 MNHNS, CDR2 SASEGT. Trimming left V 3 bases short and J 5 bases short, with 8 bases between. The CDR3, as DNA: TGTGCCAGCAGTGAGATCGGGGATCAGCCCCAGCATTTT. Translating gives CASSEIGDQPQHF.

The J gene is TRBJ2-1, the V gene TRBV19; 8 nucleotides line up with TRBD2. This CDR3 spans 14 amino acids. Losses at the gene ends were 7 bases for V and 3 bases for J; bases not matched to a gene: 5. Per germline, CDR1 LNHDA and CDR2 SQIVND (reference sequence). The CDR3 here is CASNSGGSYNEQFF. The CDR3, as DNA: TGTGCCAGTAATTCGGGGGGGAGCTACAATGAGCAGTTCTTC.

This rearrangement joins TRBV27 to TRBJ2-6; perhaps TRBD2 as D (7 bases). Per germline, CDR1 MNHEY and CDR2 SMNVEV (reference sequence). Trimming took off 3 bases at V and 0 bases at J, with 12 bases between the two ends. This CDR3 has 17 residues. Here the CDR3 reads CASSFTGGGSGANVLTF. CDR3 nucleotides: TGTGCCAGCAGTTTTACGGGGGGCGGCTCTGGGGCCAACGTCCTGACTTTC.

The chain carries TRBV29-1 and TRBJ2-7; D call uncertain. Germline CDR1 is SQVTM and CDR2 is ANQGSEA. CDR3 length: 10 amino acids. V gave up 4 bases and J gave up 5 bases, with 6 bases separating them. CDR3 in DNA: TGCAGCGTTGGCCGAGACGAGCAGTACTTC. It encodes CSVGRDEQYF.

V is TRBV19 and J is TRBJ2-7; D possibly corresponds to TRBD1 (6 bases). CDR3 length equals 13 residues. The germline V gene encodes CDR1 LNHDA and CDR2 SQIVND (reference sequence). V lost 6 bases to trimming and J lost 3 bases, with 12 bases between them. The chain's CDR3 is CASRRAGDYEQYF. The CDR3 nucleotides are TGTGCCAGTAGAAGGGCAGGGGACTACGAGCAGTACTTC.

This sequence joins TRBV4-1 and TRBJ2-5; the D call may be TRBD1 or TRBD2 (5 bases each). The germline CDR1 and CDR2 sequences are MGHRA and YSYEKL. The V gene lost 0 bases and the J gene lost 0 bases, with 11 bases spanning the gap. This CDR3 is built from 16 residues. Written as DNA, the CDR3 is TGCGCCAGCAGCCAAGAAGAGGGGACGTACCAAGAGACCCAGTACTTC. Its protein product is CASSQEEGTYQETQYF.

The chain combines TRBV5-1 with TRBJ1-5; no definite D call. V was shortened by 0 bases and J by 0 bases, with 4 bases between the two germline ends. Germline V CDR1 and CDR2: SGHRS, YFSETQ. CDR3 size: 14 residues. Here the CDR3 reads CASSLDYSNQPQHF. CDR3 nucleotide sequence: TGCGCCAGCAGCTTGGACTATAGCAATCAGCCCCAGCATTTT.

This rearrangement joins TRBV7-9 to TRBJ2-2; D gene ambiguous. Trimming removed 11 bases at V and 6 bases at J, with 19 bases between. This CDR3 spans 14 amino acids. In germline, CDR1 is SEHNR, CDR2 FQNEAQ (reference sequence). The CDR3 loop is CASIGPNGSGELFF. Written as DNA, the CDR3 is TGTGCCTCTATCGGGCCCAACGGGTCCGGGGAGCTGTTTTTT.

The chain couples TRBV7-2 to TRBJ2-1; TRBD1 matches 9 bases. There are 14 residues in the CDR3. With 3 bases clipped from V and 4 bases from J, the junction kept 1 base outside the gene matches. Germline CDR1 is SGHTA and CDR2 is FQGNSA. The CDR3 nucleotides are TGTGCCAGCAGCTTGGGACAGGGATACAATGAGCAGTTCTTC. Translated, it gives CASSLGQGYNEQFF.

The chain combines TRBV5-6 with TRBJ2-5; the D is unclear. Trimming removed 3 bases from V and 0 bases from J, with 9 bases in between. The CDR3 extends over 14 amino acids. Germline lookup yields CDR1 SGHDT and CDR2 YYEEEE. The CDR3 sequence is CASSSNTYQETQYF. In DNA form, the CDR3 reads TGTGCCAGCAGCTCGAACACGTACCAAGAGACCCAGTACTTC.

J is TRBJ2-4 and V is TRBV2, with TRBD1 matching over 11 bases. Germline V gene sequence: CDR1 SNHLY, CDR2 FYNNEI. With V trimmed by 5 bases and J by 5 bases, 2 bases remained unmatched. The CDR3 sequence is 14 residues long. The CDR3 coding sequence is TGTGCCAGCAGTAGGACAGGGGGCCAAAACATTCAGTACTTC. Translated, it gives CASSRTGGQNIQYF.

This sequence joins TRBV5-4 and TRBJ2-2, with 8 nucleotides matching TRBD2. The V segment lost 0 bases and the J segment 6 bases; nucleotides outside the gene matches: 13. This CDR3 is built from 18 residues. Germline CDR1 is SGHNT and CDR2 is YYREEE (reference sequence). CDR3 nucleotide sequence: TGTGCCAGCAGCTTGGCCTTTGCGGGGGGCCCTCTTTCCGGGGAGCTGTTTTTT. Protein product: CASSLAFAGGPLSGELFF.

The CDR3 spells CAGRGFDNEQFF. The CDR3 DNA follows: TGCGCCGGCCGAGGGTTCGACAATGAGCAGTTCTTC. V usage is TRBV10-1 and J usage is TRBJ2-1; tentative D call: TRBD2 (5 bases). The length of the CDR3 is 12 residues. V was trimmed by 11 bases and J by 5 bases, leaving 13 bases between them. Germline V lookup: CDR1 WNHNN, CDR2 SYGVQD (reference sequence).

This sequence joins TRBV13 and TRBJ2-5, with TRBD2 identical over 10 bases. The germline V gene encodes CDR1 PRHDT and CDR2 FYEKMQ (reference sequence). CDR3 length: 20 residues. The V segment lost 5 bases and the J segment 4 bases; nucleotides outside the gene matches: 22. The DNA for the CDR3 is TGTGCCAGCAGCCTCCCCGGCGGGCTAGCGGGAGTTGAGAGCGGAGAGACCCAGTACTTC. Residues: CASSLPGGLAGVESGETQYF.

The chain joins TRBV6-6 to TRBJ1-1; 8 bases map to TRBD1. Germline loops: CDR1 MNHNY, CDR2 SVGAGI (reference sequence). This CDR3 is 13 amino acids long. Trimming cost V 6 bases and J 2 bases; bases outside gene matches: 2. The CDR3 DNA is TGTGCCAGCAGGGACAGGGTTAACACTGAAGCTTTCTTT. Its translation: CASRDRVNTEAFF.

The chain joins TRBV10-1 to TRBJ2-5; D is uncertain. This CDR3 contains 14 residues. Trimming took 0 bases from V and 5 from J, leaving 10 bases between them. The V gene's germline CDR1 is WNHNN and CDR2 SYGVQD (reference sequence). As DNA, the CDR3 is TGCGCCAGCAGTGAGTCAGGTCTCCGTGAGACCCAGTACTTC. This gives the protein CASSESGLRETQYF.

The rearrangement links TRBV5-4 to TRBJ2-7, with TRBD1 identical over 12 bases. The germline CDR1 and CDR2 sequences are SGHNT and YYREEE (reference sequence). The J segment lost 4 bases and the V segment lost 4 bases, leaving 6 bases of the junction unmatched. The CDR3 loop spans 15 amino acids. CDR3 coding DNA: TGTGCCAGCAGCCCGGGACAGGGGGCGCTTTACGAGCAGTACTTC. This codes for CASSPGQGALYEQYF.

This sequence joins TRBV28 and TRBJ2-2; D is undetermined. Germline V gene data show CDR1 as MDHEN and CDR2 as SYDVKM. CDR3 length: 17 residues. V was clipped by 1 base and J by 5 bases, with 17 bases between them. CDR3 DNA: TGTGCCAGCAGTTTATTTATGAACCCACAAGGGACCGGGGAGCTGTTTTTT. It yields the protein CASSLFMNPQGTGELFF.

V is TRBV4-1 and J is TRBJ2-5, with 8 bases identical to TRBD2. J was trimmed by 7 bases and V by 2 bases; bases with no gene match: 9. The CDR3 extends over 15 amino acids. The germline CDR1 and CDR2 sequences are MGHRA and YSYEKL. The CDR3 loop reads CASSQTSGTSLTQYF. CDR3 DNA: TGCGCCAGCAGCCAAACTAGCGGAACTTCTTTGACCCAGTACTTC.

The rearrangement uses TRBV4-3 and TRBJ2-7, with TRBD2 identical over 8 bases. There are 19 residues in the CDR3. The germline gives CDR1 LGHNA, CDR2 YSLEER. V lost 0 bases to trimming and J lost 2 bases; unmatched junction nucleotides: 15. CDR3 loop: CASSQDIGAAGEFPYEQYF. The DNA of the CDR3 is TGCGCCAGCAGCCAAGATATCGGGGCAGCGGGAGAGTTTCCCTACGAGCAGTACTTC.

Comment on this clone: This sample also contains other DNA sequences that code for the same CDR3. The CDR3 reads CASSYSRGTEAFF. In DNA form, the CDR3 reads TGTGCCAGCAGTTACTCCAGGGGGACTGAAGCTTTCTTT. V gene TRBV6-5 combines with J gene TRBJ1-1; TRBD1 matches 7 bases. V trimming: 0 bases; J trimming: 5 bases; junction bases outside the gene matches: 0. Germline assignment: CDR1 MNHEY and CDR2 SVGAGI. The CDR3 extends over 13 amino acids.

The chain couples TRBV7-8 to TRBJ1-1; D is unresolved. V was trimmed by 4 bases and J by 1 base, leaving 4 bases between them. The CDR3 length is 12 residues. CDR1 is SGHVS, CDR2 FQNEAQ, per germline. Here the CDR3 reads CASSWTNTEAFF. The CDR3 DNA sequence: TGTGCCAGCAGCTGGACGAACACTGAAGCTTTCTTT.

The chain employs TRBV6-1 and TRBJ1-1, with D uncertain. This CDR3 region has 15 residues. Trimming took off 2 bases at V and 4 bases at J, with 14 bases between the two ends. In germline, CDR1 is MNHNS, CDR2 SASEGT. For the CDR3, the DNA is TGTGCCAGCAGTGAATTGAAGGGTTTGGGCACTGAAGCTTTCTTT. This gives the protein CASSELKGLGTEAFF.

This chain joins TRBV25-1 and TRBJ1-5, with 7 positions matching TRBD1. V shed 8 bases, J shed 7 bases, and the junction held 11 bases outside the gene matches. Germline CDR1 MGHDK, CDR2 SYGVNS. This CDR3 contains 14 residues. The CDR3 loop reads CASPHHRGGQPQHF. CDR3 DNA sequence: TGTGCCAGCCCCCATCACAGGGGAGGCCAGCCCCAGCATTTT.

This clone has only one observation. The chain uses TRBV9 and TRBJ2-1, with unresolved D. The CDR3 length is 13 residues. Germline V gene sequence: CDR1 SGDLS, CDR2 YYNGEE. V lost 1 base and J lost 5, with 7 bases in between. CDR3 region: CASSVYANNEQFF. Here the CDR3 DNA reads TGTGCCAGCAGCGTATACGCCAACAATGAGCAGTTCTTC.

The chain employs TRBV7-2 and TRBJ1-3; D perhaps matches TRBD1 (6 bases). V was trimmed by 4 bases and J by 2 bases, leaving 18 bases between them. The germline CDR1 and CDR2 sequences are SGHTA and FQGNSA. The CDR3 contains 17 residues. CDR3 region: CASSSQKGTTTGNTIYF. CDR3 bases: TGTGCCAGCAGCTCTCAAAAAGGGACAACGACTGGAAACACCATATATTTT.

The genes are TRBV28 and TRBJ1-4; 9 bases align to TRBD1. The ends lost 4 bases at V and 7 bases at J; junction bases unmatched: 7. Germline-derived CDR1 and CDR2 are MDHEN and SYDVKM. This CDR3 is built from 15 residues. CDR3 DNA: TGTGCCAGCAGTTCCTCCGGGACAGGGTTTGAAAAACTGTTTTTT. It codes for CASSSSGTGFEKLFF. Supplemented by reference TRBV28 and TRBJ1-4, the full variable domain reads DVKVTQSSRYLVKRTGEKVFLECVQDMDHENMFWYRQDPGLGLRLIYFSYDVKMKEKGDIPEGYSVSREKKERFSLILESASTNQTSMYLCASSSSGTGFEKLFFGSGTQLSVL.

The gene calls are TRBV30 and TRBJ1-4; D not resolved. Per germline, CDR1 GTSNPN and CDR2 SVGIG (reference sequence). The CDR3 covers 15 residues. The ends were cut back, 0 bases at V and 6 bases at J, with 14 bases in the middle. The DNA of the CDR3 is TGTGCCTGGAGTGTACACGAGAACCTTGATGAAAAACTGTTTTTT. Its translation is CAWSVHENLDEKLFF.

This chain connects TRBV10-1 to TRBJ2-7; D call uncertain. V gave up 4 bases and J gave up 1 base, with 8 bases separating them. The CDR3 runs to 13 residues. Germline V gene data show CDR1 as WNHNN and CDR2 as SYGVQD (reference sequence). The CDR3 loop is CASSVGTSYEQYF. The CDR3 coding sequence is TGCGCCAGCAGTGTGGGAACTTCCTACGAGCAGTACTTC.